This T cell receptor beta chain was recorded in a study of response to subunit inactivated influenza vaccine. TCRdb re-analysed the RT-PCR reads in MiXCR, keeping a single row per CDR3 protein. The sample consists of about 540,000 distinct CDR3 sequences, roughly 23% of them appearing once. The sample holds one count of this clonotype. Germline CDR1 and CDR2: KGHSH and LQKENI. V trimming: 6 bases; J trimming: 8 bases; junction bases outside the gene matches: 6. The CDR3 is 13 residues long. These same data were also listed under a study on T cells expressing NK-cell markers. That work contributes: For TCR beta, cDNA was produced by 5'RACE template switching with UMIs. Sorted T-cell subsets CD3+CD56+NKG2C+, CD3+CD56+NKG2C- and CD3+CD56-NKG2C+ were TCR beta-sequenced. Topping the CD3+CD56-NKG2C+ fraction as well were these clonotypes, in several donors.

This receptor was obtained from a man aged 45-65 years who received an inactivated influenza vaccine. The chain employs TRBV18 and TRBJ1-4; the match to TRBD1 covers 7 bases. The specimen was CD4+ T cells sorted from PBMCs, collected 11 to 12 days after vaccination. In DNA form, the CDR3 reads TGTGCCAGCTCCCGCGGACAGGAGGAAAAACTGTTTTTT. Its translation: CASSRGQEEKLFF.